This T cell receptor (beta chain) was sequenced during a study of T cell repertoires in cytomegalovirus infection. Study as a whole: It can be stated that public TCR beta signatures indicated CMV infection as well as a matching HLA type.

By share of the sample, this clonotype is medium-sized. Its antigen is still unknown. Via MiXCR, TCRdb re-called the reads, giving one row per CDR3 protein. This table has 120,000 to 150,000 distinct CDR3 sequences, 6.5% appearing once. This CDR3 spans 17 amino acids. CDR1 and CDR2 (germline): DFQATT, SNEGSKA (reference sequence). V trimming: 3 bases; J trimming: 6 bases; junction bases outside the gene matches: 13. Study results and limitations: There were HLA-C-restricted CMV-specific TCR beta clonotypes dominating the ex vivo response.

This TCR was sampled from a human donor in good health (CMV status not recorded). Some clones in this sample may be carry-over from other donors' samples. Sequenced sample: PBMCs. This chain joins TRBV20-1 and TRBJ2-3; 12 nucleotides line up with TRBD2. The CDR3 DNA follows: TGCAGTGCTAGCCTAGCGGGGGGGCTCTATTATCCGGATACGCAGTATTTT. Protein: CSASLAGGLYYPDTQYF.